These T cell receptor beta chains were read from a single sample in a study of blood T cell repertoires in COVID-19. The method was immunoSEQ multiplex PCR; TCRdb's version includes in-frame clones alone and lacks a portion of them. This sample has approximately 170,000 clones, with 88% found just once. Material for sequencing was peripheral blood. Source of these receptors: a man over 45 who had recovered from COVID-19. Each CDR3 is given with its conserved first and last residue. The order of the fields is CDR3 DNA, CDR3 protein, clone size, V gene, J gene, D gene. A D gene is named only where the DNA matches it firmly. Expanded clones get a size class; other rows say once, few or many, or leave the size out.

DNA: TGTGCCAGCAGTGACGGGGGCCCCGATACGCAGTATTTT
CDR3: CASSDGGPDTQYF
size: NA
V: TRBV6-4
J: TRBJ2-3
D: NA

DNA: TGTGCCAGCAGCTTCGGGACAGGGAATTCACCCCTCCACTTT
CDR3: CASSFGTGNSPLHF
size: NA
V: TRBV5-6
J: TRBJ1-6
D: TRBD1

DNA: TGTGCCAGCAGCCCCGATTTGCGGGGCGGCGGCACTGAAGCTTTCTTT
CDR3: CASSPDLRGGGTEAFF
size: NA
V: TRBV3-1/TRBV3-2
J: TRBJ1-1
D: NA

DNA: TGTGCCACCCGACAGGGGGCCTCTGAGGAGACCCAGTACTTC
CDR3: CATRQGASEETQYF
size: NA
V: TRBV28
J: TRBJ2-5
D: TRBD1

DNA: TGTGCCAGCAGCAAAAAACAGGGGGCGAGGCAGCCCCAGCATTTT
CDR3: CASSKKQGARQPQHF
size: once
V: TRBV11-2
J: TRBJ1-5
D: TRBD1

DNA: TGTGCCAGTAGATGGGACAGCCAAAGACGCGAGCAGTACTTC
CDR3: CASRWDSQRREQYF
size: NA
V: TRBV19
J: TRBJ2-7
D: TRBD1

DNA: TGTGCCAGCAGCTTAAACCTTATACAGGGACCCGGTGGCTACACCTTC
CDR3: CASSLNLIQGPGGYTF
size: NA
V: TRBV7-2
J: TRBJ1-2
D: NA

DNA: TGTGCCAGCAGCGAGGCCCCCCAGGCCCGGGAGCAGTACTTC
CDR3: CASSEAPQAREQYF
size: NA
V: TRBV9
J: TRBJ2-7
D: NA

DNA: TGTGCCAGCAAGGGAGAGGTGGGAGGCAATGAGCAGTTCTTC
CDR3: CASKGEVGGNEQFF
size: NA
V: TRBV2
J: TRBJ2-1
D: NA

DNA: TGTGCCAGCAAGGAAACAGGGAATCAGCCCCAGCATTTT
CDR3: CASKETGNQPQHF
size: NA
V: TRBV6-5
J: TRBJ1-5
D: NA

DNA: TGTGCCAGCAGTTCCGGACAGGGGATCCATGGCTACACCTTC
CDR3: CASSSGQGIHGYTF
size: NA
V: TRBV6-5
J: TRBJ1-2
D: TRBD1

DNA: TGCGCCAGCAGCTTGTTGGGACTAGCGGGAGGATCGGCAGATACGCAGTATTTT
CDR3: CASSLLGLAGGSADTQYF
size: once
V: TRBV5-1
J: TRBJ2-3
D: TRBD2

DNA: TGCAGCGTTGAAGATCGGGGGGCCTACGAGCAGTACTTC
CDR3: CSVEDRGAYEQYF
size: NA
V: TRBV29-1
J: TRBJ2-7
D: TRBD2